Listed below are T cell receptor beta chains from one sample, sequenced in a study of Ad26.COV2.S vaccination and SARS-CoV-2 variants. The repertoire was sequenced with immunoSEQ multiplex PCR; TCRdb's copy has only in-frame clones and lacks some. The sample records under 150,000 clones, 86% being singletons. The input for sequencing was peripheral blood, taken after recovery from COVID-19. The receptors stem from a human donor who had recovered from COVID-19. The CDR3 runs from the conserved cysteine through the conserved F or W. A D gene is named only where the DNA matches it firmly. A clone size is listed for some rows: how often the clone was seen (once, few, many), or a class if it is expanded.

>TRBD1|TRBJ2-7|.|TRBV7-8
TGTGCCAGCAGCGGAGTCGGGACAGGGGCCCTCAGTGAGCAGTACTTC
CASSGVGTGALSEQYF
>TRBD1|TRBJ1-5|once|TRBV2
TGTGCCAGCAGTGAGGGAGGACCGGGACAGAGAAGCAATCAGCCCCAGCATTTT
CASSEGGPGQRSNQPQHF
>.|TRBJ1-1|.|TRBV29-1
TGCAGCGTTCAACTCAGGGGATTCGGAGCTTTCTTT
CSVQLRGFGAFF
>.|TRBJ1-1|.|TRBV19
TGTGCCAGTAGTATCCGTCTCGCCGTGGACACCTTGAACACTGAAGCTTTCTTT
CASSIRLAVDTLNTEAFF
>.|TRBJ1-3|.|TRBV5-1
TGCGCCAGCAGCTTGGGTAGCTTGAGCTCTGGAAACACCATATATTTT
CASSLGSLSSGNTIYF
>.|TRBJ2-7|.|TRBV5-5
TGTGCCAGCAGCTTCTCCCCCACCTACGAGCAGTACTTC
CASSFSPTYEQYF
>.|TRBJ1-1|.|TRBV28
TGTGCCAGCAGTTCGATCATGAACACTGAAGCTTTCTTT
CASSSIMNTEAFF
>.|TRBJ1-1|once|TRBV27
TGTGCCAGCAGTGTGCAGTCGAACACTGAAGCTTTCTTT
CASSVQSNTEAFF
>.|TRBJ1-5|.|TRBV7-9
TGTGCCAGCAGCTTGGACAGCAGCAATCAGCCCCAGCATTTT
CASSLDSSNQPQHF
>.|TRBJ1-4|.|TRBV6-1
TGTGCCAGCAGTGAACGGAATAATGAAAAACTGTTTTTT
CASSERNNEKLFF
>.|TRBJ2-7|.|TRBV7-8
TGTGCCAGCAGCTCAGACGACAGGAGGGCTTCCCACTACGAGCAGTACTTC
CASSSDDRRASHYEQYF
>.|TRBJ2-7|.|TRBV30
TGTGCCTGGACTCGCATGAACGAGCAGTACTTC
CAWTRMNEQYF
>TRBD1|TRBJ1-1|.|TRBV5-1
TGCGCCAGCAGCGTGGTCCCCGGGACAGGGACTTCAGAGACGAACACTGAAGCTTTCTTT
CASSVVPGTGTSETNTEAFF
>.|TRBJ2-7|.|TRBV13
TGTGCCAGCAGCCCTCGGTCTAACGAGCAGTACTTC
CASSPRSNEQYF
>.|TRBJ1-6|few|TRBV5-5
TGTGCCAGCAGCTTACAGGGAGACAATTCACCCCTCCACTTT
CASSLQGDNSPLHF
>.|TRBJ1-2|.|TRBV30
TGTGCCTGGAGTAAAGGGTTCGACTATGGCTACACCTTC
CAWSKGFDYGYTF
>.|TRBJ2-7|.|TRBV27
TGTGCCAGCAGTGACTCCCTTGGCGAGCAGTACTTC
CASSDSLGEQYF
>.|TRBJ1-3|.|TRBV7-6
TGTGCCAGCAGCGCCCCGTGGACAGACTCTGGAAACACCATATATTTT
CASSAPWTDSGNTIYF
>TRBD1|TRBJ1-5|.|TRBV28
TGTGCCAGCAGTTCCCCACTAACAGGGGGCGGTCAGCCCCAGCATTTT
CASSSPLTGGGQPQHF
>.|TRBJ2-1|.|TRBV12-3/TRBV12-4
TGTGCCAGCAGTTTAAGGACTTCCAATGAGCAGTTCTTC
CASSLRTSNEQFF
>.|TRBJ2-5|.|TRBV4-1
TGCGCCAGCAGCCAAGCGGGGGTACTGTGGGAGACCCAGTACTTC
CASSQAGVLWETQYF
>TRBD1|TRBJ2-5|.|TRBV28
TGTGCCAGCGGACAGGCGTTGTACCAAGAGACCCAGTACTTC
CASGQALYQETQYF
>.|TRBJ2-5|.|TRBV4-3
TGCGCCAGCAGCCAAGAACCCGGGGCCCAAGAGACCCAGTACTTC
CASSQEPGAQETQYF
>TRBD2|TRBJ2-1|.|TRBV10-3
TGTGCCATCCGAGGGAGGACTAGGCGCGATGAGCAGTTCTTC
CAIRGRTRRDEQFF
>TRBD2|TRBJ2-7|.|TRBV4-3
TGCGCCAGCAGCCAAGATCAACCAGCGGGGGCTTCTGAGCAGTACTTC
CASSQDQPAGASEQYF
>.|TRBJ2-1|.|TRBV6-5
TGTGCCAGCAGGGTAGCGGATTACAATGAGCAGTTCTTC
CASRVADYNEQFF
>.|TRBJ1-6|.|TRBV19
TGTGCCAGCAGGGTCGGTAATTCACCCCTCCACTTT
CASRVGNSPLHF
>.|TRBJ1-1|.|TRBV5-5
TGTGCCAGCGGCCACGGACCCCCGAACACTGAAGCTTTCTTT
CASGHGPPNTEAFF
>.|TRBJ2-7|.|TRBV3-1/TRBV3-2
TGTGCCAGCAGCCCCGCCTGGTCCCACGAGCAGTACTTC
CASSPAWSHEQYF
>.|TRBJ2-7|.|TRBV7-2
TGTGCCAGCAGCTTAGGGGGGTCCGCCTACGAGCAGTACTTC
CASSLGGSAYEQYF
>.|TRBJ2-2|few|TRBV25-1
TGTGCCAGCAGTAGGTTCACCGGGGAGCTGTTTTTT
CASSRFTGELFF
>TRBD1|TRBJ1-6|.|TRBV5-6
TGTGCCAGCAGCTTCCCCCGGGACAGCACTAATTCACCCCTCCACTTT
CASSFPRDSTNSPLHF
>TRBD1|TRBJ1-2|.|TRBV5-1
TGCGCCAGCAGCAGGACAGGGGAAAGTGGCTACACCTTC
CASSRTGESGYTF